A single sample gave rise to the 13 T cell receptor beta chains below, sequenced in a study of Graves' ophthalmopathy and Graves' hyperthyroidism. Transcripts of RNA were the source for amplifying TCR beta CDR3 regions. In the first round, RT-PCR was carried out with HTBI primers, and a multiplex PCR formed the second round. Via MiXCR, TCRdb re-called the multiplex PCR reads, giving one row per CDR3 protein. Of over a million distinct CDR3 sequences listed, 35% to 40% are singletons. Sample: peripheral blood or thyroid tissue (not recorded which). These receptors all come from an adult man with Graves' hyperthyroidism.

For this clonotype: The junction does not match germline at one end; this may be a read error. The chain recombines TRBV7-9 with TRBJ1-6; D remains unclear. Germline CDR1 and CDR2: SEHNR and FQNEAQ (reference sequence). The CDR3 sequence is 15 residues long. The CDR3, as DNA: TGCGCCAGCAGCCAAGTACTTTCCGGGAATTCACCCCTCCACTTT. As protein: CASSQVLSGNSPLHF.

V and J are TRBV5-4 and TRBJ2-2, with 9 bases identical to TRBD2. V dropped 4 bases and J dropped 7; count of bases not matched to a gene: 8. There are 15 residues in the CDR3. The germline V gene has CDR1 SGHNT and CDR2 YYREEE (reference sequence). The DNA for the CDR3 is TGTGCCAGCAGCCATGGACTAGCGCTTATCGGGGAGCTGTTTTTT. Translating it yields CASSHGLALIGELFF.

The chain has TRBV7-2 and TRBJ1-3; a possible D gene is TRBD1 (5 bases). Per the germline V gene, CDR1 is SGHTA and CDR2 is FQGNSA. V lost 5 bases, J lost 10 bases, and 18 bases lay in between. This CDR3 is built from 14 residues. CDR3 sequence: CASSHLAGEETIYF. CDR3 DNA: TGTGCCAGCAGCCACCTAGCGGGGGAAGAGACCATATATTTT.

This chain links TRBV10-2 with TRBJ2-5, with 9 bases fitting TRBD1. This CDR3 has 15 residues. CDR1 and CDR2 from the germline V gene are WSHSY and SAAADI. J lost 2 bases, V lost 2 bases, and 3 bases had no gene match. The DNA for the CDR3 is TGCGCCAGCAGTGAGCCGGACAGGGGACAAGAGACCCAGTACTTC. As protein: CASSEPDRGQETQYF.

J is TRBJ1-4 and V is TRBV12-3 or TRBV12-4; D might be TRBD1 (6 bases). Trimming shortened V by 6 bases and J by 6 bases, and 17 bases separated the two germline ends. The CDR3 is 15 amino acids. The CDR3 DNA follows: TGTGCCAGCAGGGCTCTGAGGGGGATCGATGAAAAACTGTTTTTT. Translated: CASRALRGIDEKLFF.

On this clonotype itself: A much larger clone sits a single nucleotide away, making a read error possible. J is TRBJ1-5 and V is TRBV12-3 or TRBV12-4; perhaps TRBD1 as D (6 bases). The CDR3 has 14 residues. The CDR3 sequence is CAGSFTGPNQPQHF. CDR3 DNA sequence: TGTGCCGGCAGTTTTACAGGGCCAAATCAGCCCCAGCATTTT.

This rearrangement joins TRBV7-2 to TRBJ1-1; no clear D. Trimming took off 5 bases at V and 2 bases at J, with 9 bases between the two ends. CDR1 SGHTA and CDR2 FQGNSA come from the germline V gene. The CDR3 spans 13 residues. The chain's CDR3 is CASSAEFNTEAFF. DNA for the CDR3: TGTGCCAGCAGCGCAGAGTTTAACACTGAAGCTTTCTTT.

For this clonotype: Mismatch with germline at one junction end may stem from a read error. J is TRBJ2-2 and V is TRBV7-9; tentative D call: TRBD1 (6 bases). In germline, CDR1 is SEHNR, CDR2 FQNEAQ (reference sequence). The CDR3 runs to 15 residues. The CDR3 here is CASSPGTSNTGELSW. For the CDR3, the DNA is TGTGCCAGCAGCCCAGGGACATCGAACACCGGGGAGCTGTCTTGG.

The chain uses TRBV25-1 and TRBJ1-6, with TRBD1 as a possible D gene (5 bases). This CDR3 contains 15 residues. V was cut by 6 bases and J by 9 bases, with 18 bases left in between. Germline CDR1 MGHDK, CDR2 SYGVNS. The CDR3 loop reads CASSDRGGRGSPLHF. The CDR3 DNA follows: TGTGCCAGCAGCGACAGAGGAGGGCGAGGTTCACCCCTCCACTTT.

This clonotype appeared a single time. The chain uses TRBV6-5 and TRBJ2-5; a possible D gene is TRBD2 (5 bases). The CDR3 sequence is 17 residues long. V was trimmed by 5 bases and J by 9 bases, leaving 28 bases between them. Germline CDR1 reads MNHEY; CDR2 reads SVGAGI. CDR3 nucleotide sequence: TGTGCCAGCAGTGAAACTAAGAGGGCCTCCCGCAATCAGCCCCAGTACTTC. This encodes CASSETKRASRNQPQYF.

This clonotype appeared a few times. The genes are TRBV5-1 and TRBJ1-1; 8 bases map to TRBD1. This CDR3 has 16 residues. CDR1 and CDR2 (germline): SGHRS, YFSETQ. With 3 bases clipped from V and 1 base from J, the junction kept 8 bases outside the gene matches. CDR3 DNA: TGCGCCAGCAGCTCTGATCCCGGGACAGGGAACACTGAAGCTTTCTTT. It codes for CASSSDPGTGNTEAFF.

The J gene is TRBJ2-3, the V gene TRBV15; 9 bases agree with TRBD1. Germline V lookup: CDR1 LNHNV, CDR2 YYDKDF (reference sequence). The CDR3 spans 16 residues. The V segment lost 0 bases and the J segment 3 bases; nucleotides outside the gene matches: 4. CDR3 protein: CATSRDPGTGTDTQYF. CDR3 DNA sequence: TGTGCCACCAGCAGAGATCCCGGGACAGGGACAGATACGCAGTATTTT.

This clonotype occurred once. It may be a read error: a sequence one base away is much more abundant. CDR3 bases: TGTGCCAGCACCCCCAGGGCATCGCCCGCGGATGGCTACACCTTC. Its translation is CASTPRASPADGYTF. V gene TRBV6-5 combines with J gene TRBJ1-2; D is possibly TRBD1 (5 bases). This CDR3 is 15 amino acids long. Trimming left V 7 bases short and J 6 bases short, with 21 bases between. Germline V gives CDR1 MNHEY, CDR2 SVGAGI.